The 27 T cell receptor beta chains below were found in one sample sequenced in a study of response to subunit inactivated influenza vaccine. TCRdb independently ran MiXCR on the RT-PCR reads; one entry per CDR3 protein. The sample shows 250,000 to 350,000 distinct CDR3 sequences, about 20% of them seen only once. Sample: PBMCs from blood, taken 21 months after vaccination. Source of these receptors: a man between 45 and 75 years old who received an inactivated influenza vaccine.

This chain links TRBV29-1 with TRBJ1-3; a weak D match, TRBD1 (5 bases). The CDR3 covers 16 residues. Trimming took off 3 bases at V and 1 base at J, with 16 bases between the two ends. Germline V gene data show CDR1 as SQVTM and CDR2 as ANQGSEA. The CDR3 DNA reads TGCAGCGTTGAGCCTAGGCTGGACAATTCTGGAAACACCATATATTTT. Residues: CSVEPRLDNSGNTIYF.

This clonotype has ten or more counts. The chain combines TRBV5-8 with TRBJ1-3; 8 bases match TRBD1. V lost 3 bases, J lost 0 bases, and 17 bases stayed unmatched. Germline V gene data show CDR1 as SGHTS and CDR2 as YDEGEE. This CDR3 has 20 amino acids. DNA of the CDR3: TGTGCCAGCAGCTCGAACCCTGGGACAGGAAGAGGAGTCTCTGGAAACACCATATATTTT. It encodes CASSSNPGTGRGVSGNTIYF.

V is TRBV28 and J is TRBJ2-7; D is unresolved. This CDR3 contains 13 residues. V gave up 6 bases and J gave up 9 bases, with 18 bases separating them. Per germline, CDR1 MDHEN and CDR2 SYDVKM. CDR3 coding DNA: TGTGCCAGCAGCCCGATTGAGGAAGTGTGGCAGTACTTC. Its translation: CASSPIEEVWQYF.

This clonotype was counted a few times. This rearrangement joins TRBV28 to TRBJ1-4, with D maybe TRBD1 (6 bases). Germline V gene data show CDR1 as MDHEN and CDR2 as SYDVKM. This CDR3 is built from 16 residues. V was pared by 6 bases and J by 0 bases, with 14 bases between. The CDR3 DNA sequence: TGTGCCAGCAGAGGAGGACAGACGGCAACTAATGAAAAACTGTTTTTT. Its protein product is CASRGGQTATNEKLFF.

J is TRBJ1-1 and V is TRBV6-2 or TRBV6-3, with TRBD1 matching 8 bases. V shed 2 bases and J 0 bases; nucleotides not matched to a gene: 8. CDR3 length equals 17 residues. Germline V gene data show CDR1 as MNHEY and CDR2 as SVGEGT. In DNA, the CDR3 is TGTGCCAGCAGTTACCCCGGGACAGGCCGACTGAACACTGAAGCTTTCTTT. It specifies CASSYPGTGRLNTEAFF.

V and J are TRBV4-1 and TRBJ1-5; weak D call: TRBD1 (5 bases). This CDR3 has 16 amino acids. Germline lookup yields CDR1 MGHRA and CDR2 YSYEKL. Trimming stripped 0 bases from V and 5 bases from J, with 14 bases between. The DNA for the CDR3 is TGCGCCAGCAGCCAAGACGGGGTAGGGGCCGATCAGCCCCAGCATTTT. Translation gives CASSQDGVGADQPQHF.

This clonotype has more than one count but fewer than ten. The V and J genes are TRBV6-5 and TRBJ2-7, with TRBD1 matching 8 bases. The V and J ends lost 4 bases and 5 bases, in that order; junction bases with no gene match: 10. The germline gives CDR1 MNHEY, CDR2 SVGAGI. CDR3 length: 15 amino acids. The CDR3 DNA reads TGTGCCAGCAGTTCCGGACAGGGTCCGGTCAACGAGCAGTACTTC. It encodes CASSSGQGPVNEQYF.

There are a few counts of this clonotype. J is TRBJ1-1 and V is TRBV7-9; D ambiguous. V was pared by 1 base and J by 2 bases, with 8 bases between. The CDR3 is 14 amino acids. Per the germline V gene, CDR1 is SEHNR and CDR2 is FQNEAQ (reference sequence). CDR3 amino acids: CASSLDRFNTEAFF. The CDR3 coding sequence is TGTGCCAGCAGCTTAGACCGATTTAACACTGAAGCTTTCTTT. The full variable domain, completed using reference TRBV7-9 and TRBJ1-1, is DTGVSQNPRHKITKRGQNVTFRCDPISEHNRLYWYRQTLGQGPEFLTYFQNEAQLEKSRLLSDRFSAERPKGSFSTLEIQRTEQGDSAMYLCASSLDRFNTEAFFGQGTRLTVV.

This clonotype was recorded many times. J is TRBJ1-5 and V is TRBV5-1, with a weak D call TRBD1 (5 bases). The CDR3 length is 17 residues. V lost 0 bases and J lost 5, with 18 bases in between. Germline CDR1 SGHRS, CDR2 YFSETQ. Here the CDR3 DNA reads TGCGCCAGCAGCTTGGACCCGGGGAGGGGAGGAGATCAGCCCCAGCATTTT. Protein product: CASSLDPGRGGDQPQHF.

The chain employs TRBV12-3 or TRBV12-4 and TRBJ2-3; D gene unclear. Trimming pared 3 bases from V and 0 bases from J, leaving 7 bases between. The CDR3 extends over 14 amino acids. The CDR3 nucleotides are TGTGCCAGCAGTTTTGCGCGGAGCACAGATACGCAGTATTTT. Translating it yields CASSFARSTDTQYF.

This clonotype came up many times. This rearrangement joins TRBV20-1 to TRBJ2-7; a possible D gene is TRBD1 (5 bases). The V gene lost 1 base and the J gene lost 4 bases, with 17 bases spanning the gap. This CDR3 spans 15 amino acids. CDR1 and CDR2 (germline): DFQATT, SNEGSKA (reference sequence). For the CDR3, the DNA is TGCAGTGCTAGAGGGACAAATTCAGGTGCTTACGAGCAGTACTTC. As protein: CSARGTNSGAYEQYF.

This clonotype was seen more than once but under ten times. V gene TRBV6-2 or TRBV6-3 combines with J gene TRBJ1-1; TRBD1 agrees at 10 bases. The CDR3 extends over 16 amino acids. V was pared by 0 bases and J by 4 bases, with 5 bases of the junction left unmatched. Germline-derived CDR1 and CDR2 are MNHEY and SVGEGT. The CDR3 DNA reads as TGTGCCAGCAGTTACTCGGCCGGGACAGGGGTCACTGAAGCTTTCTTT. Its protein product is CASSYSAGTGVTEAFF.

The chain combines TRBV4-1 with TRBJ2-5; 13 bases map to TRBD2. The V and J ends lost 4 bases and 5 bases, in that order; junction bases with no gene match: 13. The germline V gene has CDR1 MGHRA and CDR2 YSYEKL. There are 18 residues in the CDR3. The CDR3 loop reads CASSPERLAGGYRETQYF. The CDR3 region has the DNA TGCGCCAGCAGCCCGGAGCGACTAGCGGGGGGCTACCGTGAGACCCAGTACTTC.

This clonotype has more than one count but fewer than ten. The chain uses TRBV6-2 or TRBV6-3 and TRBJ1-4; D call uncertain. The V and J ends lost 6 bases and 7 bases respectively, with 9 bases between them. The germline gives CDR1 MNHEY, CDR2 SVGEGT. The length of the CDR3 is 12 residues. CDR3 loop: CASRTLPEKLFF. CDR3 coding DNA: TGTGCCAGCAGGACATTGCCTGAAAAACTGTTTTTT.

This clonotype was seen at least ten times. J is TRBJ1-1 and V is TRBV7-2; the D is unclear. Trimming took off 1 base at V and 0 bases at J, with 12 bases between the two ends. The CDR3 has 16 residues. The germline CDR1 and CDR2 sequences are SGHTA and FQGNSA. This CDR3 is CASSLVRAGVNTEAFF. In nucleotides, the CDR3 is TGTGCCAGCAGCTTAGTCCGTGCAGGTGTGAACACTGAAGCTTTCTTT.

In this sample, this clonotype turned up a few times. The rearrangement uses TRBV4-2 and TRBJ1-5; no clear D. The CDR3 runs to 15 residues. V gave up 4 bases and J gave up 2 bases, with 12 bases separating them. In germline, CDR1 is LGHNA, CDR2 YNFKEQ. The CDR3 region is CASSRTQAGNQPQHF. As DNA, the CDR3 is TGTGCCAGCAGCCGGACCCAGGCGGGCAATCAGCCCCAGCATTTT.

This sequence joins TRBV2 and TRBJ2-7; D unresolved. Trimming removed 7 bases at V and 2 bases at J, with 9 bases between. The CDR3 runs to 12 residues. Germline V CDR1 and CDR2: SNHLY, FYNNEI. Written as DNA, the CDR3 is TGTGCCAGCACCCTGTTGACCTACGAGCAGTACTTC. This gives the protein CASTLLTYEQYF.

CDR3 bases: TGTGCCAGCAGTTCCAGCGGTTACACCGGGGAGCTGTTTTTT. It yields the protein CASSSSGYTGELFF. The chain recombines TRBV12-3 or TRBV12-4 with TRBJ2-2; D might be TRBD2 (5 bases). Trimming took 4 bases from V and 3 from J, leaving 9 bases between them. The CDR3 contains 14 residues.

This rearrangement joins TRBV2 to TRBJ1-5; TRBD1 is a possible D gene (5 bases). Germline CDR1 reads SNHLY; CDR2 reads FYNNEI. The CDR3 extends over 17 amino acids. The V end lost 0 bases, the J end lost 10 bases, and 22 bases lay between the germline ends. CDR3 amino acids: CASSEALGGQGLKPQHF. DNA of the CDR3: TGTGCCAGCAGTGAAGCGCTAGGTGGGCAGGGCCTTAAACCCCAGCATTTT.

V is TRBV3-1 and J is TRBJ1-1; TRBD1 is a possible D gene (5 bases). Germline V gives CDR1 LGHDT, CDR2 YNNKEL (reference sequence). The CDR3 length is 16 residues. Trimming cost V 0 bases and J 6 bases, with 17 bases left between them. CDR3 sequence reads: CASSQERLPGMSEAFF. The CDR3 nucleotides read TGTGCCAGCAGCCAAGAAAGGCTGCCAGGGATGTCTGAAGCTTTCTTT.

V usage is TRBV6-6 and J usage is TRBJ2-2; D remains ambiguous. The CDR3 runs to 12 residues. V lost 5 bases, J lost 3 bases, and 4 bases lay in between. Germline CDR1 is MNHNY and CDR2 is SVGAGI (reference sequence). The CDR3 sequence: CASSPDTGELFF. CDR3 bases: TGTGCCAGCAGTCCGGACACCGGGGAGCTGTTTTTT.

The chain links TRBV20-1 to TRBJ1-4; tentatively, D is TRBD1 (6 bases). V gave up 4 bases and J gave up 2 bases, with 14 bases separating them. Germline-derived CDR1 and CDR2 are DFQATT and SNEGSKA (reference sequence). The CDR3 is made up of 15 amino acids. The CDR3, as DNA: TGCAGTGCTACCCCAACAGGGCGCACTAATGAAAAACTGTTTTTT. This sequence encodes CSATPTGRTNEKLFF.

The chain uses TRBV27 and TRBJ2-1, with 11 bases that match TRBD1. J was trimmed by 3 bases and V by 1 base; bases with no gene match: 2. CDR3 length: 16 residues. Per germline, CDR1 MNHEY and CDR2 SMNVEV (reference sequence). Here the CDR3 DNA reads TGTGCCAGCAGTTTATGGGGGACAGGGGGCTACAATGAGCAGTTCTTC. It specifies CASSLWGTGGYNEQFF.

The V call is TRBV29-1, the J call TRBJ2-7; unclear D gene. The length of the CDR3 is 12 residues. Germline V CDR1 and CDR2: SQVTM, ANQGSEA. Trimming pared 4 bases from V and 4 bases from J, leaving 11 bases between. The CDR3 coding sequence is TGCAGCGTTGGTGGGATAAGTTACGAGCAGTACTTC. Its translation: CSVGGISYEQYF.

The V gene is TRBV9, the J gene TRBJ2-3, with 7 positions matching TRBD2. V lost 2 bases, J lost 2 bases, and 8 bases stayed unmatched. CDR3 length: 16 amino acids. In germline, CDR1 is SGDLS, CDR2 YYNGEE. The CDR3 spells CASSVEGRENTDTQYF. CDR3 bases: TGTGCCAGCAGCGTCGAGGGGCGGGAGAACACAGATACGCAGTATTTT.

The table lists this clonotype with a few counts. The chain couples TRBV14 to TRBJ2-7; 12 nucleotides line up with TRBD2. There are 18 residues in the CDR3. CDR1 SGHDN and CDR2 FVKESK come from the germline V gene. The V and J ends lost 5 bases and 4 bases, in that order; junction bases with no gene match: 15. The DNA of the CDR3 is TGTGCCAGCAGCATCCTACTTACCCCTGGACTAGCGGGATACGAGCAGTACTTC. Its protein product is CASSILLTPGLAGYEQYF.

The rearrangement joins TRBV5-8 to TRBJ2-3; D tentatively reads TRBD1 or TRBD2 (5 bases each). The germline gives CDR1 SGHTS, CDR2 YDEGEE. V lost 0 bases and J lost 0, with 8 bases in between. The CDR3 has 15 amino acids. CDR3 nucleotides: TGTGCCAGCAGCTTGGGGGGGATCAGCACAGATACGCAGTATTTT. Protein: CASSLGGISTDTQYF.